A single sample is the source of the 18 T cell receptor beta chains below, sequenced in a study of molecular identifiers for immune sequencing clone quantification. TCRdb analysed the PCR reads with MiXCR anew, one entry per CDR3 protein. The sample contains nearly 650,000 distinct CDR3 sequences, less than 30% of which appear only once. The sequencing sample was made of naive CD8+ T cells from blood, with Jurkat cell RNA spiked in. Documented subset: FACS-sorted CD8+CD4-CCR7+CD45RA+ naive T cells. These receptors all come from a human donor in good health. Some libraries in this study had Jurkat cell RNA spiked in.

This clonotype came up once. Being one base from a much bigger clone, this may be a read error. This sequence joins TRBV20-1 and TRBJ2-6; possibly TRBD1 for D (5 bases). This CDR3 is 13 amino acids long. CDR1 is DFQATT, CDR2 SNEGSKA, per germline (reference sequence). Written as DNA, the CDR3 is TGCAGTGCTAGGCACTCTGGGGCCGACGTCCTGACTTTC. Translated: CSARHSGADVLTF.

The rearrangement joins TRBV11-2 to TRBJ2-5, with 7 positions matching TRBD2. With 3 bases clipped from V and 2 bases from J, the junction kept 6 bases outside the gene matches. The CDR3 has 15 residues. CDR1 and CDR2 (germline): SGHAT, FQNNGV. CDR3 bases: TGTGCCAGCAGCTTGACGGGCGGGGGACAAGAGACCCAGTACTTC. It encodes CASSLTGGGQETQYF.

About this clonotype itself: The junction departs from the called germline gene at one end, perhaps through a read error. The V and J genes are TRBV18 and TRBJ2-5; no firm D call. The CDR3 is made up of 14 amino acids. Per the germline V gene, CDR1 is KGHSH and CDR2 is LQKENI. The chain's CDR3 is CASRSGGNQEIQYF. The CDR3 DNA is TGTGCCAGCCGATCGGGCGGAAACCAAGAGATCCAGTACTTC.

With respect to this clonotype: A clone one base away is much larger, so this may be a read error. The CDR3 sequence: CASSPLYRADEQFF. CDR3 DNA: TGTGCCAGCAGCCCCCTCTACAGGGCAGATGAGCAGTTCTTC. The chain is built from TRBV7-2 and TRBJ2-1; TRBD1 might be the D (6 bases). The CDR3 covers 14 residues. Germline CDR1 and CDR2: SGHTA and FQGNSA. V was clipped by 5 bases and J by 8 bases, with 16 bases between them. The full variable domain, completed using reference TRBV7-2 and TRBJ2-1, is GAGVSQSPSNKVTEKGKDVELRCDPISGHTALYWYRQSLGQGLEFLIYFQGNSAPDKSGLPSDRFSAERTGGSVSTLTIQRTQQEDSAVYLCASSPLYRADEQFFGPGTRLTVL.

This chain links TRBV6-5 with TRBJ1-1; a possible D gene is TRBD1 (6 bases). The CDR3 has 14 residues. CDR1 MNHEY and CDR2 SVGAGI come from the germline V gene. V dropped 6 bases and J dropped 4 bases, with 15 bases sitting between them. The CDR3 spells CASRKGQFLTEAFF. The CDR3 bases are TGTGCCAGCAGAAAAGGACAGTTTCTCACTGAAGCTTTCTTT.

As concerns this clonotype: This could be a read error, since a much larger clone is one nucleotide away. CDR3 loop: CASRETFLTGANVLAF. In DNA form, the CDR3 reads TGTGCCAGCAGAGAAACCTTCTTAACTGGGGCCAACGTCCTGGCTTTC. V and J are TRBV2 and TRBJ2-6, with a possible D match to TRBD1 (5 bases). The CDR3 has 16 amino acids. Per the germline V gene, CDR1 is SNHLY and CDR2 is FYNNEI.

This clonotype was seen a few times. The V and J genes are TRBV19 and TRBJ1-5; D unclear. This CDR3 region has 14 residues. The V and J ends lost 9 bases and 2 bases respectively, with 14 bases between them. Germline V lookup: CDR1 LNHDA, CDR2 SQIVND (reference sequence). The CDR3 loop reads CASLTGSGNQPQHF. DNA of the CDR3: TGTGCCAGCCTAACCGGGAGCGGCAATCAGCCCCAGCATTTT.

This clonotype was found many times. V and J are TRBV6-5 and TRBJ2-7, with 8 nucleotides matching TRBD1. Germline V gene sequence: CDR1 MNHEY, CDR2 SVGAGI. After removal of 5 bases from V and 2 bases from J, the junction contained 8 bases not matched to a gene. The CDR3 is 15 residues long. The CDR3 loop is CASSTPGQVTYEQYF. The CDR3 nucleotides are TGTGCCAGCAGTACTCCGGGACAGGTCACCTACGAGCAGTACTTC.

This clonotype occurred a few times. The chain is built from TRBV6-2 or TRBV6-3 and TRBJ2-3, with TRBD2 identical over 14 bases. Germline V gene data show CDR1 as MNHEY and CDR2 as SVGEGT. CDR3 length equals 17 residues. With 5 bases clipped from V and 3 bases from J, the junction kept 7 bases outside the gene matches. The CDR3 loop reads CASSLTTSGGDTDTQYF. The CDR3 coding sequence is TGTGCCAGCAGTCTCACGACTAGCGGGGGGGATACAGATACGCAGTATTTT.

This clonotype was observed at least ten times. The DNA of the CDR3 is TGTGCCAGCAGCTTTGAAGTGGGCTACGAGCAGTACTTC. Encoded protein: CASSFEVGYEQYF. The chain has TRBV7-2 and TRBJ2-7; D unresolved. The V end lost 3 bases, the J end lost 3 bases, and 9 bases lay between the germline ends. Germline V gives CDR1 SGHTA, CDR2 FQGNSA. This CDR3 comprises 13 residues.

This clonotype was observed a few times. The V gene is TRBV7-9, the J gene TRBJ2-5, with no clear D. The CDR3 runs 16 residues. The V and J ends lost 2 bases and 4 bases respectively, with 17 bases between them. Germline CDR1 reads SEHNR; CDR2 reads FQNEAQ (reference sequence). The CDR3 region is CASSLLRTYATETQYF. The CDR3 region has the DNA TGTGCCAGCAGCTTATTAAGGACGTACGCCACAGAGACCCAGTACTTC. The full variable domain, rest sourced from reference TRBV7-9 and TRBJ2-5, is DTGVSQNPRHKITKRGQNVTFRCDPISEHNRLYWYRQTLGQGPEFLTYFQNEAQLEKSRLLSDRFSAERPKGSFSTLEIQRTEQGDSAMYLCASSLLRTYATETQYFGPGTRLLVL.

As regards this clonotype: Since a much larger clone is just one base distant, this may be a read error. A read error is likely, as this CDR3 ends without the conserved phenylalanine or tryptophan. The V and J genes are TRBV7-9 and TRBJ2-7; TRBD1 matches at 7 bases. This CDR3 is 16 amino acids long. Germline CDR1 SEHNR, CDR2 FQNEAQ (reference sequence). J lost 1 base, V lost 4 bases, and 10 bases had no gene match. The CDR3 bases are TGTGCCAGCAGCTCCCCGTCCCGGGACAGTTCCTACGAGCAGTACCTC. Residues: CASSSPSRDSSYEQYL.

In regard to this clonotype: This may come from a read error, since a much larger clone is one base off. The chain's CDR3 is CASSSTLQFTGLSGELFF. Written as DNA, the CDR3 is TGTGCCAGCAGCTCGACATTACAGTTTACGGGGTTGTCCGGGGAGCTGTTTTTT. The chain couples TRBV7-9 to TRBJ2-2, with TRBD2 as a possible D gene (5 bases). The V end was cut by 4 bases, the J end by 6 bases, with 24 bases between. This CDR3 contains 18 residues. CDR1 and CDR2 (germline): SEHNR, FQNEAQ (reference sequence).

This clonotype showed up just a few times. V and J are TRBV19 and TRBJ1-1; a weak D match, TRBD1 (5 bases). Trimming left V 1 base short and J 3 bases short, with 9 bases between. The germline V gene encodes CDR1 LNHDA and CDR2 SQIVND (reference sequence). The CDR3 covers 14 residues. The chain's CDR3 is CASSIGGSHTEAFF. DNA of the CDR3: TGTGCCAGTAGTATAGGGGGGTCACACACTGAAGCTTTCTTT.

This clonotype came up many times. J is TRBJ1-1 and V is TRBV12-3 or TRBV12-4, with a weak D call TRBD1 (6 bases). The V gene lost 5 bases and the J gene lost 8 bases, with 15 bases spanning the gap. The CDR3 runs to 13 residues. The CDR3 coding sequence is TGTGCCAGCAGTAGAAACAGGGAACTGGAAGCTTTCTTT. Residues: CASSRNRELEAFF.

This clonotype showed up just a few times. The J gene is TRBJ1-1, the V gene TRBV14; TRBD1 matches 7 bases. Germline V gene sequence: CDR1 SGHDN, CDR2 FVKESK. This CDR3 region has 17 residues. Trimming at V came to 0 bases and at J to 0 bases, leaving 7 bases not matched to a gene. This CDR3 reads CASSQDGTVIMNTEAFF. CDR3 DNA: TGTGCCAGCAGCCAAGATGGGACAGTCATCATGAACACTGAAGCTTTCTTT.

As concerns this clonotype: Its ends do not fully match the called genes, so a read error is possible. V gene TRBV19 combines with J gene TRBJ2-6, with D unclear. There are 13 residues in the CDR3. Germline V gene sequence: CDR1 LNHDA, CDR2 SQIVND (reference sequence). CDR3 sequence reads: CATRGSGTNVLTF. CDR3 bases: TGTGCCACCAGAGGCTCTGGGACCAACGTCCTGACTTTC. Drawing the rest from reference TRBV19 and TRBJ2-6, the complete variable domain is DGGITQSPKYLFRKEGQNVTLSCEQNLNHDAMYWYRQDPGQGLRLIYYSQIVNDFQKGDIAEGYSVSREKKESFPLTVTSAQKNPTAFYLCATRGSGTNVLTFGAGSRLTVL.

This clonotype was seen a few times. The gene calls are TRBV20-1 and TRBJ2-3; the D gene is possibly TRBD2 (5 bases). V lost 0 bases, J lost 5 bases, and 12 bases lay in between. The length of the CDR3 is 14 residues. Germline assignment: CDR1 DFQATT and CDR2 SNEGSKA (reference sequence). This CDR3 is CSARDLAGGDTQYF. In DNA form, the CDR3 reads TGCAGTGCTAGAGATTTGGCCGGAGGAGATACGCAGTATTTT.